The 2 T cell receptor beta chains below come from one sample, sequenced in a study of STAT3 mutations in large granular lymphocyte leukemia. The study, taken as a whole, reports: Every T-cell large granular lymphocyte leukemia patient had at least one immunodominant TCR beta clonotype.

Their specific antigens are unknown. This table comes from immunoSEQ multiplex PCR, and its TCRdb copy is limited to in-frame clones, with some not included. The table shows around 10,000 clones, with 88% occurring only once. The sample comprised peripheral blood mononuclear cells. All receptors come from a man aged 60 to 75 with T-cell large granular lymphocyte leukemia. Some clones in this sample may be carry-over from other donors' samples.

The CDR3 coding sequence is TGTGCCAGCAGTGTGCTCACAGGCAACTACGAGCAGTACTTC. This sequence encodes CASSVLTGNYEQYF. The genes are TRBV6-1 and TRBJ2-7, with D possibly matching TRBD1 (5 bases). CDR1 is MNHNS and CDR2 is SASEGT in the germline V gene. This CDR3 has 14 residues. V dropped 4 bases and J dropped 3 bases, with 13 bases sitting between them.

The rearrangement uses TRBV19 and TRBJ1-1, with unresolved D. The CDR3 covers 13 residues. Trimming took 5 bases from V and 5 from J, leaving 12 bases between them. Germline V gene data show CDR1 as LNHDA and CDR2 as SQIVND (reference sequence). CDR3 amino acids: CASSVNLRTEAFF. The CDR3 region has the DNA TGTGCCAGTAGTGTTAACCTTCGGACTGAAGCTTTCTTT.